A selection of T cell receptor beta chains follows, all from one sample in a study of Ad26.COV2.S vaccination and SARS-CoV-2 variants. The data were produced by immunoSEQ multiplex PCR, yet TCRdb's version contains in-frame clones alone and is incomplete. The table records roughly 320,000 clones, about 86% of them present only once. This specimen consisted of peripheral blood, obtained in a trial of Ad26.COV2.S vaccine versus placebo. All receptors come from a person aged 18-60 years who received the Ad26.COV2.S COVID-19 vaccine or a placebo. The CDR3 runs from the conserved cysteine through the conserved F or W. A D gene is named only where the DNA matches it firmly. Clone size is stated in some rows and not others, as once, few, many or a class when expanded.

d_gene: NA; v_gene: TRBV11-2; abundance: NA; j_gene: TRBJ2-2; CDR3aa: CASSSYVAGELFF; CDR3nt: TGTGCCAGCAGCTCCTACGTAGCCGGGGAGCTGTTTTTT
d_gene: NA; v_gene: TRBV7-2; abundance: NA; j_gene: TRBJ2-2; CDR3aa: CASSSLLDSTGELFF; CDR3nt: TGTGCCAGCAGCTCGCTATTGGACTCGACCGGGGAGCTGTTTTTT
d_gene: TRBD2; v_gene: TRBV7-2; abundance: NA; j_gene: TRBJ2-3; CDR3aa: CASSLGRGVGTDTQYF; CDR3nt: TGTGCCAGCAGCTTAGGCCGGGGGGTGGGCACAGATACGCAGTATTTT
d_gene: NA; v_gene: TRBV18; abundance: NA; j_gene: TRBJ2-1; CDR3aa: CASSPPGRSSYNEQFF; CDR3nt: TGTGCCAGCTCACCACCGGGCCGGAGCTCCTACAATGAGCAGTTCTTC
d_gene: TRBD2; v_gene: TRBV3-1/TRBV3-2; abundance: NA; j_gene: TRBJ2-7; CDR3aa: CASSQGGGTYEQYF; CDR3nt: TGTGCCAGCAGCCAAGGGGGGGGAACCTACGAGCAGTACTTC
d_gene: TRBD1; v_gene: TRBV5-4; abundance: NA; j_gene: TRBJ1-6; CDR3aa: CASSTQTGTLPSPLHF; CDR3nt: TGTGCCAGCAGCACCCAGACAGGGACGCTTCCTTCACCCCTCCACTTT
d_gene: TRBD1; v_gene: TRBV2; abundance: NA; j_gene: TRBJ1-6; CDR3aa: CATLRGAGGDSPLHF; CDR3nt: TGTGCCACCCTTCGTGGGGCAGGGGGCGATTCACCCCTCCACTTT
d_gene: TRBD1; v_gene: TRBV7-2; abundance: NA; j_gene: TRBJ1-6; CDR3aa: CASSARQGGRSPLHF; CDR3nt: TGTGCCAGCAGCGCCCGACAGGGAGGAAGATCACCCCTCCACTTT
d_gene: NA; v_gene: TRBV24-1; abundance: NA; j_gene: TRBJ1-5; CDR3aa: CATSETGNQPQHF; CDR3nt: TGTGCCACCAGTGAAACAGGGAATCAGCCCCAGCATTTT
d_gene: NA; v_gene: TRBV19; abundance: few; j_gene: TRBJ1-1; CDR3aa: CASKDELRTPRAKGETEAFF; CDR3nt: TGTGCCAGTAAGGATGAACTTAGGACACCAAGGGCCAAGGGGGAGACTGAAGCTTTCTTT
d_gene: NA; v_gene: TRBV3-1/TRBV3-2; abundance: NA; j_gene: TRBJ1-2; CDR3aa: CARDSFYNYGYTF; CDR3nt: TGTGCCAGGGACTCCTTCTATAACTATGGCTACACCTTC
d_gene: NA; v_gene: TRBV19; abundance: NA; j_gene: TRBJ1-3; CDR3aa: CASSRFPGSGNTIYF; CDR3nt: TGTGCCAGTAGTAGATTCCCAGGATCTGGAAACACCATATATTTT
d_gene: NA; v_gene: TRBV5-1; abundance: few; j_gene: TRBJ1-6; CDR3aa: CASSLSRSYNSPLHF; CDR3nt: TGCGCCAGCAGCTTGTCCCGCTCCTATAATTCACCCCTCCACTTT
d_gene: NA; v_gene: TRBV4-3; abundance: few; j_gene: TRBJ2-7; CDR3aa: CASSQEHINYEQYF; CDR3nt: TGCGCCAGCAGCCAAGAACACATCAACTACGAGCAGTACTTC
d_gene: TRBD1; v_gene: TRBV5-1; abundance: NA; j_gene: TRBJ1-1; CDR3aa: CASRLGQLHEDTEAFF; CDR3nt: TGCGCCAGCAGATTGGGACAGCTCCATGAAGACACTGAAGCTTTCTTT
d_gene: TRBD1; v_gene: TRBV30; abundance: NA; j_gene: TRBJ2-1; CDR3aa: CAWSPTGGGTYNEQFF; CDR3nt: TGTGCCTGGAGTCCAACAGGGGGAGGTACCTACAATGAGCAGTTCTTC
d_gene: NA; v_gene: TRBV7-2; abundance: NA; j_gene: TRBJ2-3; CDR3aa: CASSLEGADTQYF; CDR3nt: TGTGCCAGCAGCTTAGAGGGCGCCGATACGCAGTATTTT
d_gene: NA; v_gene: TRBV19; abundance: NA; j_gene: TRBJ1-1; CDR3aa: CASSGTLRGTEAFF; CDR3nt: TGTGCCAGCTCCGGAACCTTAAGGGGCACTGAAGCTTTCTTT
d_gene: NA; v_gene: TRBV15; abundance: many; j_gene: TRBJ2-3; CDR3aa: CATSRDTDTQYF; CDR3nt: TGTGCCACCAGCAGAGACACAGATACGCAGTATTTT
d_gene: NA; v_gene: TRBV6-5; abundance: NA; j_gene: TRBJ2-2; CDR3aa: CAGKPSGITGELFF; CDR3nt: TGTGCCGGCAAACCGTCGGGGATCACCGGGGAGCTGTTTTTT
d_gene: TRBD1; v_gene: TRBV5-4; abundance: NA; j_gene: TRBJ2-7; CDR3aa: CASSPRTGHEQYF; CDR3nt: TGTGCCAGCAGCCCCCGGACAGGGCACGAGCAGTACTTC
d_gene: NA; v_gene: TRBV19; abundance: NA; j_gene: TRBJ1-2; CDR3aa: CASSIRQSSNYGYTF; CDR3nt: TGTGCCAGTAGTATCCGGCAGAGCTCTAACTATGGCTACACCTTC
d_gene: NA; v_gene: TRBV5-1; abundance: once; j_gene: TRBJ2-2; CDR3aa: CASSLTGLNTGELFF; CDR3nt: TGCGCCAGCAGCTTGACAGGGTTGAACACCGGGGAGCTGTTTTTT
d_gene: TRBD2; v_gene: TRBV19; abundance: once; j_gene: TRBJ2-3; CDR3aa: CASSIAGGSTDTQYF; CDR3nt: TGTGCCAGTAGTATAGCGGGAGGGAGCACAGATACGCAGTATTTT
d_gene: NA; v_gene: TRBV30; abundance: NA; j_gene: TRBJ2-1; CDR3aa: CAWGWKSNEQFF; CDR3nt: TGTGCCTGGGGTTGGAAGTCCAATGAGCAGTTCTTC